The 15 T cell receptor beta chains below were found in one sample sequenced in a study of human CD8 memory T cell subsets. Construction of TCR beta libraries was accomplished by means of UMI-labeled 5' RACE. TCRdb re-called the 5' RACE reads; every CDR3 protein appears as one record, without DNA. The table lists roughly 12,000 distinct CDR3 sequences. Specimen: CD8+ T cells from PBMCs. These receptors were taken from a human donor in good health.

The chain joins TRBV11-2 to TRBJ2-5; TCRdb reports TRBD1, a call that lacks DNA to check it against. Germline CDR1 reads SGHAT; CDR2 reads FQNNGV. This CDR3 has 14 amino acids. This CDR3 reads CASSRPTGAETQYF.

The genes are TRBV5-6 and TRBJ2-5; the D gene TCRdb calls, TRBD2, cannot be checked with no DNA. The germline V gene encodes CDR1 SGHDT and CDR2 YYEEEE. CDR3 length: 19 amino acids. The CDR3 region is CASSLATDFSSGGGETQYF.

V gene TRBV7-9 combines with J gene TRBJ2-1. The V gene's germline CDR1 is SEHNR and CDR2 FQNEAQ (reference sequence). The CDR3 runs to 15 residues. The CDR3 loop is CASSLERSTYNEQFF. Using reference TRBV7-9 and TRBJ2-1 for the parts outside the CDR3, the full variable domain is DTGVSQNPRHKITKRGQNVTFRCDPISEHNRLYWYRQTLGQGPEFLTYFQNEAQLEKSRLLSDRFSAERPKGSFSTLEIQRTEQGDSAMYLCASSLERSTYNEQFFGPGTRLTVL.

The chain combines TRBV4-2 with TRBJ2-1. The germline V gene has CDR1 LGHNA and CDR2 YNFKEQ. The CDR3 is made up of 17 amino acids. CDR3 loop: CASSRQLLGSQVDEQFF.

The chain has TRBV20-1 and TRBJ2-7; checking the TCRdb D call of TRBD2 is not possible without DNA. The CDR3 is 17 amino acids. Germline V gives CDR1 DFQATT, CDR2 SNEGSKA (reference sequence). This CDR3 is CSARGLAGQSTTYEQYF.

The CDR3 sequence is CASSFPGQVDDEQFF. V gene TRBV28 combines with J gene TRBJ2-1; the TRBD1 assignment by TCRdb is unverifiable without DNA. Germline values: CDR1 MDHEN, CDR2 SYDVKM. The CDR3 spans 15 residues.

This clonotype counts as medium-sized by frequency. The rearrangement links TRBV30 to TRBJ2-1; without DNA, the TCRdb call of TRBD2 cannot be checked. CDR1 and CDR2 (germline): GTSNPN, SVGIG (reference sequence). The CDR3 length is 15 residues. CDR3 sequence reads: CAWSAGTSAYNEQFF.

CDR3 in amino acids: CASKALRDIQYF. This chain uses TRBV2 with TRBJ2-4; TCRdb returns TRBD2, unconfirmable since there is no DNA. Germline V gene sequence: CDR1 SNHLY, CDR2 FYNNEI. This CDR3 has 12 residues.

This rearrangement joins TRBV29-1 to TRBJ2-1; TCRdb selects TRBD2, and the lack of DNA leaves this call unchecked. Germline V gene sequence: CDR1 SQVTM, CDR2 ANQGSEA. The CDR3 is 15 residues long. CDR3: CSVESGLAGYNEQFF.

According to its frequency, this clonotype is medium-sized. The chain combines TRBV6-1 with TRBJ1-1; the TCRdb call, TRBD1, lacks DNA for checking. Germline loops: CDR1 MNHNS, CDR2 SASEGT. The CDR3 sequence is 13 residues long. CDR3 region: CASTPISWTEAFF.

Here the CDR3 reads CASTRGTSGGYTF. The chain recombines TRBV6-2 or TRBV6-3 with TRBJ1-2; TCRdb returns TRBD1, unconfirmable since there is no DNA. Germline CDR1 MNHEY, CDR2 SVGEGT. CDR3 length: 13 residues.

The rearrangement joins TRBV5-1 to TRBJ1-5. Germline lookup yields CDR1 SGHRS and CDR2 YFSETQ. The CDR3 has 13 residues. The CDR3 here is CASSLAGPQPQHF.

This clonotype registers medium-sized by frequency. The chain is built from TRBV27 and TRBJ1-5. The CDR3 consists of 15 residues. From germline, CDR1 is MNHEY and CDR2 SMNVEV (reference sequence). The CDR3 protein is CASSLSVGIHQPQHF.

The gene calls are TRBV27 and TRBJ2-7; TCRdb's D call, TRBD2, is unchecked because there is no DNA. The CDR3 is 16 residues long. Germline V gene data show CDR1 as MNHEY and CDR2 as SMNVEV (reference sequence). This CDR3 is CASSSAVSGLVYEQYF.

J is TRBJ1-4 and V is TRBV29-1. This CDR3 comprises 13 residues. Germline-derived CDR1 and CDR2 are SQVTM and ANQGSEA. The CDR3 protein is CSVDVRGDEKLFF. The entire variable domain, with the rest obtained from reference TRBV29-1 and TRBJ1-4, is as follows: SAVISQKPSRDICQRGTSLTIQCQVDSQVTMMFWYRQQPGQSLTLIATANQGSEATYESGFVIDKFPISRPNLTFSTLTVSNMSPEDSSIYLCSVDVRGDEKLFFGSGTQLSVL.